This T cell receptor beta chain is from a study of cytomegalovirus exposure and HLA in healthy donors. Study observations and caveats: Researchers reported in a later analysis that a missense DCLRE1C variant was tied to TCR beta V- and J-gene trimming. A cluster of highly shared sequence variants was likely a sequencing artifact.

The PCR was carried out with 60 Vbeta primers and 13 Jbeta primers. The assay was immunoSEQ multiplex PCR, and TCRdb's table has in-frame clones only and misses some. There are around 170,000 clones in the sample; more than 80% occur only once, and around 2.8% lies in the top ten. In germline, CDR1 is SGHTS, CDR2 YDEGEE. J gave up 6 bases and V 4 bases, and 5 bases lay outside the gene matches. The CDR3 has 14 amino acids. Turning to this clone: Its antigen is still unknown.

This chain uses TRBV5-8 with TRBJ1-5, with 9 bases that match TRBD1. The sequencing sample was made of PBMCs. The sequence was collected from a woman aged 50 to 60 in good health and CMV-seropositive. In DNA form, the CDR3 reads TGTGCCAGCAGCGAGGGACAGGGCGGTCAGCCCCAGCATTTT. As protein: CASSEGQGGQPQHF.